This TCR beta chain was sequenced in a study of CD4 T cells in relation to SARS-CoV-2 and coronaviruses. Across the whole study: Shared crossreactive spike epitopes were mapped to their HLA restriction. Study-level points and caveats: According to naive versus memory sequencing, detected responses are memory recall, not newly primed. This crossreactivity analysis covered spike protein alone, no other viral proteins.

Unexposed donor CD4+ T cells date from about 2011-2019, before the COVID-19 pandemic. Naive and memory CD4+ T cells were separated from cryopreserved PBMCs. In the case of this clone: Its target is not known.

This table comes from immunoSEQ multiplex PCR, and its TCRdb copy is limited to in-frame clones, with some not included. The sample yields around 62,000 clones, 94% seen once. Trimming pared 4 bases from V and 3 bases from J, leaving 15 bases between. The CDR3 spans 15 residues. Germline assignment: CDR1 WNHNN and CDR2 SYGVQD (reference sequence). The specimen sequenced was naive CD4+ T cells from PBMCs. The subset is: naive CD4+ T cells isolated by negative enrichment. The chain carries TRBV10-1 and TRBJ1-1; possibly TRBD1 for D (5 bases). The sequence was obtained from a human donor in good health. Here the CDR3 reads CASSVAGSGYTEAFF. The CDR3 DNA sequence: TGCGCCAGCAGTGTAGCAGGGTCCGGGTACACTGAAGCTTTCTTT.